This T cell receptor (beta chain) was obtained from a study of T cell changes during pregnancy in multiple sclerosis. Data came from immunoSEQ multiplex PCR; TCRdb stores just in-frame clones and leaves some out. There are under 60,000 clones in the sample; 85% to 95% occur only once, and around 0.38% lies in the top ten. This CDR3 region has 16 residues. The germline gives CDR1 LNHDA, CDR2 SQIVND (reference sequence). V gave up 7 bases and J gave up 0 bases; unmatched junction bases: 8. This clone was recorded once. The origin of this receptor is a female donor in good health, enrolled as a control in a pregnancy study. Specimen: CD4+ T cells from peripheral blood mononuclear cells, collected in the second trimester of pregnancy. V gene TRBV19 combines with J gene TRBJ1-3; the match to TRBD1 covers 8 bases. This CDR3 is CASTPLDRASGNTIYF. In nucleotides, the CDR3 is TGTGCCAGTACCCCGTTGGACAGGGCCTCTGGAAACACCATATATTTT. Full variable domain (outside the CDR3, taken from reference TRBV19 and TRBJ1-3): DGGITQSPKYLFRKEGQNVTLSCEQNLNHDAMYWYRQDPGQGLRLIYYSQIVNDFQKGDIAEGYSVSREKKESFPLTVTSAQKNPTAFYLCASTPLDRASGNTIYFGEGSWLTVV.